The following is a TCR beta chain sequence with its context. Its target is unknown. There are 16 residues in the CDR3. The junction had 7 bases not matched to a gene; V was cut back by 0 bases and J by 3 bases. Germline V lookup: CDR1 LGHDT, CDR2 YNNKEL (reference sequence). This entry comes from a study of regulatory T cells in long-lasting Graves disease. Study outcomes and limitations: A reduction in accuracy may have resulted from the small sample size.

CDR3-region Arm-PCR and iRepertoire HTBI primers produced the TCR beta libraries. MiXCR, applied by TCRdb to the multiplex PCR reads, yields one record per CDR3 protein. The table lists roughly 380,000 distinct CDR3 sequences, roughly a sixth of them singletons. Time point noted: newly diagnosed GD, antithyroid drugs for less than 3 months. Scientists built the TCR library using RNA that was extracted from PBMCs. Doctors identified Graves' disease using the American Thyroid Association guidelines. This chain connects TRBV3-1 to TRBJ2-7; 8 bases align to TRBD2. The TCR sequence derives from a female donor with Graves disease. Sequencing was performed on peripheral blood mononuclear cells (PBMCs), taken at new diagnosis, from a patient treated with antithyroid drugs. The CDR3 DNA reads TGTGCCAGCAGCCAAGATATGAGCGGGGGAGGCTACGAGCAGTACTTC. Translated, it gives CASSQDMSGGGYEQYF.